The present T cell receptor beta chain was sequenced within a study of T cells in Graves' hyperthyroidism and ophthalmopathy. From RNA transcripts, TCR beta CDR3 regions were amplified. Initially, a first-round RT-PCR of the TCR CDR3 employed the HTBI primer set. TCRdb ran MiXCR on the multiplex PCR reads and lists one entry per CDR3 protein. This sample has around 500,000 distinct CDR3 sequences, with about an eighth found just once. Ten or more counts support this clonotype. Germline loops: CDR1 SGHAT, CDR2 FQNNGV. The CDR3 runs to 14 residues. The ends were cut back, 5 bases at V and 2 bases at J, with 12 bases in the middle.

The specimen sequenced was blood. The TCR was taken from a woman in her late teens or twenties with Graves' hyperthyroidism. This chain links TRBV11-2 with TRBJ1-1, with D unclear. The CDR3 nucleotides read TGTGCCAGCAGCCCTTCCCGTAGAAACACTGAAGCTTTCTTT. Translating gives CASSPSRRNTEAFF. The whole variable domain, remainder taken from reference TRBV11-2 and TRBJ1-1, is EAGVAQSPRYKIIEKRQSVAFWCNPISGHATLYWYQQILGQGPKLLIQFQNNGVVDDSQLPKDRFSAERLKGVDSTLKIQPAKLEDSAVYLCASSPSRRNTEAFFGQGTRLTVV.